What follows describes a single T cell receptor (beta chain). The sample comes from a study of CD8 T cells in ankylosing spondylitis. The CDR3 consists of 15 residues. V shed 5 bases, J shed 1 base, and the junction held 4 bases outside the gene matches. Per germline, CDR1 SGHTA and CDR2 FQGTGA. Library preparation for TCR beta used quantitative 5'-RACE with molecular barcodes. TCRdb processed the 5' RACE reads anew with MiXCR; each CDR3 protein has one entry. The data contain hundreds of thousands of distinct CDR3 sequences, around 25% of them singletons. The V and J genes are TRBV7-3 and TRBJ2-2; 7 positions agree with TRBD2. The TCR was taken from a male donor with ankylosing spondylitis or in good health (not recorded which). Specimen: blood, either unsorted or a sorted T cell fraction (not recorded which). Written as DNA, the CDR3 is TGTGCCAGCAGCCAGACTAGCCTGAACACCGGGGAGCTGTTTTTT. Residues: CASSQTSLNTGELFF. Supplemented by reference TRBV7-3 and TRBJ2-2, the full variable domain reads GAGVSQTPSNKVTEKGKYVELRCDPISGHTALYWYRQSLGQGPEFLIYFQGTGAADDSGLPNDRFFAVRPEGSVSTLKIQRTERGDSAVYLCASSQTSLNTGELFFGEGSRLTVL.